A selection of T cell receptor beta chains follows, all from one sample in a study of T cells in Graves' hyperthyroidism and ophthalmopathy. TCRdb re-called the multiplex PCR reads through MiXCR, storing one row per CDR3 protein. The data contain roughly 420,000 distinct CDR3 sequences, about 13% of them seen just once; the ten biggest clones take up 5.3%. Material: blood. All receptors derive from a woman younger than 30 with Graves' hyperthyroidism. CDR3s leave out the opening cysteine and the closing phenylalanine or tryptophan. D genes are given only for firm matches. Only part of the rows carry a size: once, few, many, or a class if the clone is expanded.

d_call	clone_size	j_call	v_call	cdr3_aa
TRBD2	-	TRBJ2-3	TRBV6-2/TRBV6-3	ASSAFVAGDVADTQY
-	few	TRBJ1-3	TRBV20-1	SARDGKISGNTIY
TRBD2	few	TRBJ2-5	TRBV20-1	SARTGGGPSETQY
TRBD2	many	TRBJ2-3	TRBV29-1	SVQGLAGYTDTQY
TRBD1	many	TRBJ2-7	TRBV12-3/TRBV12-4	ASSLATGPYEQY
-	many	TRBJ2-3	TRBV5-4	ASSLARVRTDTQY
-	many	TRBJ2-5	TRBV7-2	ASSMLRAAGETQY
-	-	TRBJ1-4	TRBV4-3	ASSQGQARGEKLF
-	many	TRBJ2-1	TRBV30	AWSGLYNEQF
TRBD1	many	TRBJ1-2	TRBV28	AASRTYIGGNYGYT
TRBD1	many	TRBJ1-1	TRBV6-2/TRBV6-3	ASRGQGATEAF
-	-	TRBJ1-1	TRBV29-1	SVDRGPGAF
TRBD2	-	TRBJ2-7	TRBV28	ASDGSGAAPYEQY
-	many	TRBJ2-7	TRBV7-2	ASSLAVGPYEQY
-	many	TRBJ2-7	TRBV6-1	ASQKTGHSYEQY
-	few	TRBJ1-3	TRBV6-1	ASRQTVSENTIY
-	few	TRBJ1-4	TRBV20-1	SASPRGITNEKLF
TRBD1	many	TRBJ2-3	TRBV28	ASRGQGASTDTQY
-	many	TRBJ2-1	TRBV7-9	ASTKIWNEQF
-	-	TRBJ2-7	TRBV5-8	ASSLGDGRSYEQY
-	many	TRBJ1-6	TRBV28	ASSSPGESSYNSPLH
TRBD2	-	TRBJ2-3	TRBV12-3/TRBV12-4	ASRGLAGRDTQY
-	few	TRBJ1-1	TRBV5-1	ASTTGAANTEAF
TRBD2	many	TRBJ2-1	TRBV24-1	ATSGQSGRAGQYEQF
-	many	TRBJ1-5	TRBV29-1	SVGRDSNQPQH
-	many	TRBJ2-7	TRBV5-1	ASSLSDGYEQY
TRBD2	-	TRBJ2-1	TRBV7-3	ASSPTGGLAGDRNEQF
TRBD2	many	TRBJ2-1	TRBV28	ASSWTSASEQF
TRBD1	many	TRBJ1-4	TRBV10-3	AIRETGGGEKLF